This T cell receptor beta chain originates from a study of technical replicates of blood from a handful of donors. Here immunoSEQ multiplex PCR was the method, and the copy in TCRdb shows in-frame clones only, minus some. The table has tens of thousands of clones, approximately 86% seen once. CDR3 length equals 12 residues. V lost 5 bases to trimming and J lost 3 bases; unmatched junction nucleotides: 1. The germline CDR1 and CDR2 sequences are GTSNPN and SVGIG (reference sequence). The sequence was obtained from a human donor in good health. Some clones in this sample may be carry-over from other donors' samples. The chain uses TRBV30 and TRBJ1-2, with TRBD1 identical over 9 bases. Sequencing was carried out using PBMCs. For the CDR3, the DNA is TGTGCCTGGGGACAGGGGTACTATGGCTACACCTTC. It translates to CAWGQGYYGYTF.